The rows below give T cell receptor beta chains drawn from one sample of a study of shared clonotypes between healthy human individuals. TCRdb keeps only in-frame clones here, not all; method: immunoSEQ multiplex PCR. The data show 2,500,000 or so clones, approximately 93% seen once. Material for sequencing was naive CD4+ T cells from PBMCs. These receptors were taken from a man aged 18 to 29 in good health. Some clones in this sample may be carry-over from other donors' samples. CDR3s include the opening cysteine and the closing phenylalanine or tryptophan. D genes are given only for firm matches. Some rows have no size entry. The others give once, few or many, or a class for an expanded clone.

J: TRBJ2-3
length: 18
size: -
V: TRBV5-1
D: TRBD2
CDR3: CASSLGFPSGAGGLQVGF
DNA: TGCGCCAGCAGCTTGGGATTTCCTTCTGGAGCGGGAGGCCTCCAGGTTGGGTTT

J: TRBJ2-7
length: 16
size: -
V: TRBV29-1
D: -
CDR3: CSVEDTVPSRSYEQYF
DNA: TGCAGCGTTGAAGACACAGTGCCCTCTCGATCCTACGAGCAGTACTTC

J: TRBJ1-2
length: 16
size: -
V: TRBV6-1
D: -
CDR3: CASSEAPKGPGYGYTF
DNA: TGTGCCAGCAGTGAAGCCCCCAAGGGGCCGGGCTATGGCTACACCTTC

J: TRBJ1-5
length: 17
size: -
V: TRBV7-2
D: -
CDR3: CASSLLGTPNSNQPQHF
DNA: TGTGCCAGCAGCTTATTGGGCACCCCCAATAGCAATCAGCCCCAGCATTTT

J: TRBJ1-1
length: 13
size: once
V: TRBV28
D: -
CDR3: CASVRQQNTEAFF
DNA: TGTGCCAGCGTGAGACAGCAGAACACTGAAGCTTTCTTT

J: TRBJ2-7
length: 16
size: -
V: TRBV11-2
D: -
CDR3: CASSLDRGRGAGEQYF
DNA: TGTGCCAGCAGCTTAGACCGAGGCAGGGGTGCTGGCGAGCAGTACTTC

J: TRBJ2-2
length: 18
size: once
V: TRBV7-6
D: TRBD2
CDR3: CASSSLRTSGINTGELFF
DNA: TGTGCCAGCAGCTCCCTTAGGACTAGCGGAATTAACACCGGGGAGCTGTTTTTT

J: TRBJ2-3
length: 14
size: -
V: TRBV13
D: TRBD1
CDR3: CASLETGGGDTQYF
DNA: TGTGCCAGCCTAGAGACAGGGGGTGGAGATACGCAGTATTTT

J: TRBJ2-1
length: 10
size: -
V: TRBV2
D: -
CDR3: CASTDNEQFF
DNA: TGTGCCAGCACTGACAATGAGCAGTTCTTC

J: TRBJ1-1
length: 13
size: -
V: TRBV27
D: -
CDR3: CASRSTKNTEAFF
DNA: TGTGCCAGCAGATCGACAAAGAACACTGAAGCTTTCTTT

J: TRBJ2-4
length: 11
size: -
V: TRBV4-1
D: -
CDR3: CASSQAGIQYF
DNA: TGCGCCAGCAGCCAAGCGGGCATTCAGTACTTC